The present T cell receptor (beta chain) was sequenced within a study of blood T cell repertoires in COVID-19. Ages ranged from about 18 to 100 years, with residence in about two dozen US areas. Clinical histories supplied by participants themselves formed the basis of cohort assignment. The recovered donors of Cohort 3 showed two negative PCRs, clearance, or symptom resolution. V shed 5 bases and J shed 0 bases, with 8 bases lying between them. CDR1 is SGHTA and CDR2 is FQGNSA in the germline V gene. The CDR3 loop spans 15 amino acids. Profiling relied on immunoSEQ multiplex PCR, and the TCRdb table lists in-frame clones only, not all of them. The table shows approximately 170,000 clones, with less than 85% occurring only once.

The sequenced material came from PBMCs or T cells enriched from blood (not recorded which). This rearrangement joins TRBV7-2 to TRBJ2-6; no definite D call. The source is a woman aged 45-65 years who had recovered from COVID-19. CDR3 coding DNA: TGTGCCAGCAGCCCTAGGCGCTCTGGGGCCAACGTCCTGACTTTC. This sequence encodes CASSPRRSGANVLTF.